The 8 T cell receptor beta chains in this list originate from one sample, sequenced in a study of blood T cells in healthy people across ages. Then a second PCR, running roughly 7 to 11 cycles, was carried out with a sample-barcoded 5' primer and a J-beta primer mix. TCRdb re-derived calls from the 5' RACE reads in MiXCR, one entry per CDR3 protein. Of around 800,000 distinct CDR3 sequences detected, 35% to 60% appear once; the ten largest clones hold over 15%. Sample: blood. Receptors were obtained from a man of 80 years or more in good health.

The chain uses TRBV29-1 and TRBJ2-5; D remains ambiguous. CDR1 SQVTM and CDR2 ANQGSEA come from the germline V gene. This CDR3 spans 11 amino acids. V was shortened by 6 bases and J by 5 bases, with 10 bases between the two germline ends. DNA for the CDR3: TGCAGCGTCGTATTGATGGAGACCCAGTACTTC. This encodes CSVVLMETQYF.

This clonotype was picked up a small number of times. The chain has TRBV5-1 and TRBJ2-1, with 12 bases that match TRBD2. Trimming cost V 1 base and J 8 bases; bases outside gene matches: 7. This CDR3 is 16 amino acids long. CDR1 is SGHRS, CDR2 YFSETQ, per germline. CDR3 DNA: TGCGCCAGCAGCTTGCCCACTAGCGGGAGGAAATATGAGCAGTTCTTC. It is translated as CASSLPTSGRKYEQFF.

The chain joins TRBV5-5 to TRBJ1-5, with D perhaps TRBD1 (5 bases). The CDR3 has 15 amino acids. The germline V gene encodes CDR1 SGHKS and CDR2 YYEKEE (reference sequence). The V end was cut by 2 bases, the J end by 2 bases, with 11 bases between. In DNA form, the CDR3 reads TGTGCCAGCAGCTTTGCCGGGGCCGGCAATCAGCCCCAGCATTTT. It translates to CASSFAGAGNQPQHF.

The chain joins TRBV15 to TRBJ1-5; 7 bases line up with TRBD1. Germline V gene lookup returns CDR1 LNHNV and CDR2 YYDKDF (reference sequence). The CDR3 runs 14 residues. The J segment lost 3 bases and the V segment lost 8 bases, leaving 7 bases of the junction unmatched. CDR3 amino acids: CATRPGGPNQPQHF. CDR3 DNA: TGTGCCACCCGTCCAGGGGGACCCAATCAGCCCCAGCATTTT.

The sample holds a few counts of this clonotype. The CDR3 region is CASSHKATDRSAEGEQFF. CDR3 DNA: TGTGCCAGCAGTCATAAGGCGACCGACCGGTCGGCAGAAGGGGAGCAGTTCTTC. The V and J genes are TRBV7-8 and TRBJ2-1; D uncertain. The CDR3 is 18 amino acids. Germline V gene data show CDR1 as SGHVS and CDR2 as FQNEAQ. V lost 6 bases and J lost 10, with 31 bases in between.

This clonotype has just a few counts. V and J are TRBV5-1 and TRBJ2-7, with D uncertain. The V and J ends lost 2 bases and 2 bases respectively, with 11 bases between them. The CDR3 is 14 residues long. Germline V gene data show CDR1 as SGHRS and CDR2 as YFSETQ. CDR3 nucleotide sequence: TGCGCCAGCAGCTTTGGGGATCGCGCCTACGAGCAGTACTTC. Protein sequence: CASSFGDRAYEQYF.

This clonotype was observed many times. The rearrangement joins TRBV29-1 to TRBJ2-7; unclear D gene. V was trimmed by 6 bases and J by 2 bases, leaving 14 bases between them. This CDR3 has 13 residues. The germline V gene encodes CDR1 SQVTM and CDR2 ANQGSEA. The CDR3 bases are TGCAGCGTACGGGCCTCGACCCCCTACGAGCAGTACTTC. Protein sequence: CSVRASTPYEQYF.

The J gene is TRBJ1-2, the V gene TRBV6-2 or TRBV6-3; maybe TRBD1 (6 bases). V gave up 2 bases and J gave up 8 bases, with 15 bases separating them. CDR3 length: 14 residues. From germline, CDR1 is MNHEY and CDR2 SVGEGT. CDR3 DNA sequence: TGTGCCAGCAGTTACGGAACAGGGCGACGGGGCTACACCTTC. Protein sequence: CASSYGTGRRGYTF.